The next 32 T cell receptor beta chains were all read from a single sample in a study of regulatory T cells in long-lasting Graves disease. Sample time point: persistent/refractory GD, antithyroid drugs over 5 years with positive TRAb. PBMC RNA was the source of the TCR library. Both iRepertoire HTBI primers and Arm-PCR of CDR3 regions were used to build the TCR beta libraries. One entry per CDR3 protein, called by TCRdb with MiXCR from the multiplex PCR reads. Of 600,000 to 800,000 distinct CDR3 sequences in the sample, 30% were seen once. The specimen comprised peripheral blood mononuclear cells (PBMCs), sampled when the disease was refractory, from a patient treated with antithyroid drugs. These receptors were obtained from a female donor with Graves disease.

This chain uses TRBV6-6 with TRBJ2-1; unclear D gene. The CDR3 is 14 residues long. Germline V lookup: CDR1 MNHNY, CDR2 SVGAGI (reference sequence). V was shortened by 0 bases and J by 8 bases, with 11 bases between the two germline ends. Written as DNA, the CDR3 is TGTGCCAGCAGTTACTCGGACGTCAAGGATGAGCAGTTCTTC. This encodes CASSYSDVKDEQFF.

The CDR3 protein is CATSDLDLQALYGYTF. As DNA, the CDR3 is TGTGCCACCAGTGATTTGGATTTACAGGCCCTCTATGGCTACACCTTC. This chain connects TRBV24-1 to TRBJ1-2, with D tentatively TRBD1 (5 bases). The CDR3 is 16 residues long. Trimming pared 0 bases from V and 4 bases from J, leaving 14 bases between. Looked up from germline, CDR1 is KGHDR and CDR2 is SFDVKD.

The rearrangement uses TRBV30 and TRBJ2-7, with D perhaps matching TRBD1 (5 bases). The V and J ends lost 7 bases and 3 bases respectively, with 10 bases between them. The CDR3 is made up of 11 amino acids. The V gene's germline CDR1 is GTSNPN and CDR2 SVGIG (reference sequence). CDR3: CALTARYEQYF. The CDR3 region has the DNA TGTGCCTTGACAGCTCGCTACGAGCAGTACTTC.

This clonotype was detected many times. The chain combines TRBV12-5 with TRBJ1-5; 9 bases are a match to TRBD1. Per germline, CDR1 LGHNT and CDR2 FRNRAP. Trimming removed 5 bases from V and 7 bases from J; junction bases left unmatched: 9. CDR3 size: 15 residues. The CDR3 sequence: CASGPPGQGNQPQHF. The CDR3 bases are TGTGCTAGTGGTCCACCGGGACAGGGTAACCAGCCCCAGCATTTT. Complete variable domain (other parts from reference TRBV12-5 and TRBJ1-5): DARVTQTPRHKVTEMGQEVTMRCQPILGHNTVFWYRQTMMQGLELLAYFRNRAPLDDSGMPKDRFSAEMPDATLATLKIQPSEPRDSAVYFCASGPPGQGNQPQHFGDGTRLSIL.

V and J are TRBV3-1 and TRBJ1-4; D perhaps matches TRBD1 (5 bases). From germline, CDR1 is LGHDT and CDR2 YNNKEL (reference sequence). This CDR3 region has 15 residues. Trimming stripped 0 bases from V and 7 bases from J, with 12 bases between. The DNA for the CDR3 is TGTGCCAGCAGCCAAGATCGGGGCTTCGGTGAAAAACTGTTTTTT. It codes for CASSQDRGFGEKLFF. Supplemented by reference TRBV3-1 and TRBJ1-4, the full variable domain reads DTAVSQTPKYLVTQMGNDKSIKCEQNLGHDTMYWYKQDSKKFLKIMFSYNNKELIINETVPNRFSPKSPDKAHLNLHINSLELGDSAVYFCASSQDRGFGEKLFFGSGTQLSVL.

The rearrangement joins TRBV7-8 to TRBJ1-3; D not certain. Germline values: CDR1 SGHVS, CDR2 FQNEAQ. V lost 2 bases and J lost 4, with 12 bases in between. This CDR3 region has 15 residues. The CDR3 is CASSLPAGYGNTIYF. The CDR3 DNA is TGTGCCAGCAGCTTACCCGCTGGGTACGGAAACACCATATATTTT.

This clonotype occurred a few times. The V call is TRBV29-1, the J call TRBJ2-7, with TRBD1 identical over 8 bases. With 2 bases clipped from V and 3 bases from J, the junction kept 12 bases outside the gene matches. The CDR3 totals 16 residues. The germline CDR1 and CDR2 sequences are SQVTM and ANQGSEA. The CDR3, as DNA: TGCAGCGTTGAACTCAGGGAAACAGGGGGAAACTACGAGCAGTACTTC. Its protein is CSVELRETGGNYEQYF.

This clonotype came up many times. The chain has TRBV12-3 or TRBV12-4 and TRBJ1-2; tentatively, D is TRBD1 (6 bases). Trimming stripped 6 bases from V and 7 bases from J, with 12 bases between. The CDR3 extends over 12 amino acids. CDR3 DNA: TGTGCCAGCAGCTTGGACAGTCCTGGCTACACCTTC. Translated, it gives CASSLDSPGYTF.

This clonotype was counted between two and nine times. CDR3 region: CASMEYSNQPQHF. The CDR3 nucleotides read TGTGCCAGCATGGAGTATAGCAATCAGCCCCAGCATTTT. The V and J genes are TRBV2 and TRBJ1-5, with unresolved D. V lost 7 bases to trimming and J lost 0 bases, with 7 bases between them. Germline V gene data show CDR1 as SNHLY and CDR2 as FYNNEI. The CDR3 is made up of 13 amino acids.

At least ten counts were recorded for this clonotype. The V and J genes are TRBV27 and TRBJ1-2, with TRBD1 as a possible D gene (6 bases). This CDR3 has 16 amino acids. Germline loops: CDR1 MNHEY, CDR2 SMNVEV (reference sequence). Trimming removed 6 bases from V and 5 bases from J, with 22 bases in between. The CDR3 spells CASRVLEGGARYGYTF. In DNA, the CDR3 is TGTGCCAGCAGAGTTTTGGAAGGGGGGGCCCGTTATGGCTACACCTTC.

A few counts support this clonotype. The chain employs TRBV2 and TRBJ1-5; D might be TRBD1 (6 bases). The CDR3 is 15 residues long. The V end lost 2 bases, the J end lost 7 bases, and 15 bases lay between the germline ends. From germline, CDR1 is SNHLY and CDR2 FYNNEI. The chain's CDR3 is CASSELTGGRQPQHF. DNA for the CDR3: TGTGCCAGCAGTGAATTGACAGGCGGGAGACAGCCCCAGCATTTT.

The V and J genes are TRBV5-1 and TRBJ1-6; the D gene is possibly TRBD1 (5 bases). The CDR3 has 13 amino acids. Germline assignment: CDR1 SGHRS and CDR2 YFSETQ. Trimming took off 4 bases at V and 11 bases at J, with 13 bases between the two ends. CDR3 in DNA: TGCGCCAGCAGCAGGACATCGCGTCCACCCCTCCACTTT. Amino acid sequence: CASSRTSRPPLHF. Together with reference TRBV5-1 and TRBJ1-6, the CDR3 gives the full variable domain: KAGVTQTPRYLIKTRGQQVTLSCSPISGHRSVSWYQQTPGQGLQFLFEYFSETQRNKGNFPGRFSGRQFSNSRSEMNVSTLELGDSALYLCASSRTSRPPLHFGNGTRLTVT.

This clonotype appeared many times. This CDR3 is CASSYSTGGGNQPQHF. The CDR3 DNA reads as TGTGCCAGCAGTTACTCGACAGGGGGCGGCAATCAGCCCCAGCATTTT. This rearrangement joins TRBV6-2 or TRBV6-3 to TRBJ1-5; TRBD1 matches at 10 bases. From germline, CDR1 is MNHEY and CDR2 SVGEGT. The CDR3 is 16 amino acids. V shed 0 bases and J 2 bases; nucleotides not matched to a gene: 1.

The rearrangement joins TRBV28 to TRBJ2-7; 13 bases are a match to TRBD2. CDR3 length: 15 residues. The J segment lost 1 base and the V segment lost 6 bases, leaving 3 bases of the junction unmatched. CDR1 and CDR2 from the germline V gene are MDHEN and SYDVKM. Written as DNA, the CDR3 is TGTGCCAGCAGGCGGACTAGCGGGAGTTCCTACGAGCAGTACTTC. The encoded protein is CASRRTSGSSYEQYF.

Here the CDR3 reads CASSSPRRVDNTEAFF. The CDR3 coding sequence is TGTGCCAGCAGCTCCCCCCGCCGGGTAGACAACACTGAAGCTTTCTTT. The rearrangement links TRBV5-4 to TRBJ1-1; D uncertain. Germline lookup yields CDR1 SGHNT and CDR2 YYREEE (reference sequence). This CDR3 comprises 16 residues. V was shortened by 3 bases and J by 2 bases, with 17 bases between the two germline ends. Supplemented by reference TRBV5-4 and TRBJ1-1, the full variable domain reads ETGVTQSPTHLIKTRGQQVTLRCSSQSGHNTVSWYQQALGQGPQFIFQYYREEENGRGNFPPRFSGLQFPNYSSELNVNALELDDSALYLCASSSPRRVDNTEAFFGQGTRLTVV.

This clonotype was observed a handful of times. The chain combines TRBV28 with TRBJ1-1; no reliable D call. The CDR3 loop spans 15 amino acids. Germline CDR1 MDHEN, CDR2 SYDVKM. V was trimmed by 2 bases and J by 4 bases, leaving 14 bases between them. CDR3 in amino acids: CASSLMSRRATEAFF. DNA for the CDR3: TGTGCCAGCAGTTTAATGAGTCGGAGGGCCACTGAAGCTTTCTTT.

This clonotype was observed a few times. The CDR3 protein is CASSPYRQGATEAFF. In DNA form, the CDR3 reads TGTGCCAGCAGTCCCTACCGGCAGGGGGCTACTGAAGCTTTCTTT. This chain uses TRBV28 with TRBJ1-1; 8 bases map to TRBD1. The J segment lost 5 bases and the V segment lost 5 bases, leaving 10 bases of the junction unmatched. CDR1 and CDR2 from the germline V gene are MDHEN and SYDVKM. CDR3 length: 15 residues.

The V gene is TRBV27, the J gene TRBJ2-3; perhaps TRBD2 as D (6 bases). The CDR3 has 15 residues. The V gene lost 5 bases and the J gene lost 1 base, with 13 bases spanning the gap. Germline V gives CDR1 MNHEY, CDR2 SMNVEV (reference sequence). The CDR3 bases are TGTGCCAGCAGTCTTCGCGGAGGGGGCACAGATACGCAGTATTTT. It specifies CASSLRGGGTDTQYF.

The chain recombines TRBV7-9 with TRBJ2-2; a weak D match, TRBD2 (5 bases). Germline V lookup: CDR1 SEHNR, CDR2 FQNEAQ (reference sequence). CDR3 length: 14 amino acids. V was pared by 5 bases and J by 6 bases, with 13 bases between. The CDR3 protein is CASSTSSLSGELFF. As DNA, the CDR3 is TGTGCCAGCAGCACCTCTAGCCTTTCCGGGGAGCTGTTTTTT.

This clonotype showed up just once. The rearrangement links TRBV5-1 to TRBJ2-6, with 7 bases aligning to TRBD1. Trimming cost V 0 bases and J 2 bases; bases outside gene matches: 11. The germline V gene encodes CDR1 SGHRS and CDR2 YFSETQ. This CDR3 is built from 19 residues. The CDR3 sequence is CASSLGGRDRPPGANVLTF. As DNA, the CDR3 is TGCGCCAGCAGCTTGGGTGGACGGGACAGACCTCCTGGGGCCAACGTCCTGACTTTC.

CDR3 region: CAEQGRDTQYF. DNA for the CDR3: TGTGCCGAACAGGGTCGAGATACGCAGTATTTT. The chain carries TRBV2 and TRBJ2-3, with a possible D match to TRBD1 (6 bases). Trimming took 11 bases from V and 5 from J, leaving 11 bases between them. This CDR3 region has 11 residues. Germline V CDR1 and CDR2: SNHLY, FYNNEI.

The chain joins TRBV10-3 to TRBJ2-7, with unresolved D. Germline CDR1 is ENHRY and CDR2 is SYGVKD. V lost 3 bases and J lost 5, with 5 bases in between. The CDR3 has 11 amino acids. The CDR3 loop reads CAISDSDEQYF. CDR3 nucleotide sequence: TGTGCCATCAGTGACTCGGACGAGCAGTACTTC.

This clonotype came up a few times. This chain joins TRBV2 and TRBJ1-1, with D perhaps matching TRBD1 (5 bases). V shed 5 bases and J shed 1 base, with 11 bases lying between them. The germline V gene encodes CDR1 SNHLY and CDR2 FYNNEI. The CDR3 loop spans 14 amino acids. The CDR3: CASSKGPQNTEAFF. Here the CDR3 DNA reads TGTGCCAGCAGTAAGGGGCCCCAGAACACTGAAGCTTTCTTT.

This clonotype was detected ten times or more. The chain carries TRBV12-3 or TRBV12-4 and TRBJ2-7; 7 bases fit TRBD2. The junction had 4 bases not matched to a gene; V was cut back by 0 bases and J by 2 bases. The CDR3 is 15 amino acids. This chain's CDR3 is CASSLAGGLTYEQYF. The CDR3 region has the DNA TGTGCCAGCAGTTTAGCGGGAGGGCTGACCTACGAGCAGTACTTC.

About this clonotype: Sequence at one end of the junction differs from germline and may be a read error. This chain uses TRBV28 with TRBJ1-5; D unresolved. Germline V gene data show CDR1 as MDHEN and CDR2 as SYDVKM. The CDR3 has 15 residues. CDR3 coding DNA: TGCGCCAGCAGTTTAGCCGGAGAAAGCAATCAGCCCCAGCATTTT. Protein: CASSLAGESNQPQHF.

This clonotype was recorded at least ten times. The chain combines TRBV27 with TRBJ2-5; D tentatively reads TRBD1 or TRBD2 (5 bases each). There are 15 residues in the CDR3. Germline V gene data show CDR1 as MNHEY and CDR2 as SMNVEV (reference sequence). Trimming left V 0 bases short and J 1 base short, with 9 bases between. The CDR3 loop is CASSLSPGTQETQYF. CDR3 DNA: TGTGCCAGCAGTTTATCCCCCGGGACCCAAGAGACCCAGTACTTC.

In this sample, this clonotype turned up a few times. The J gene is TRBJ1-2, the V gene TRBV30; D gene unclear. The CDR3 has 12 residues. Germline V lookup: CDR1 GTSNPN, CDR2 SVGIG (reference sequence). The V gene lost 4 bases and the J gene lost 4 bases, with 10 bases spanning the gap. The CDR3 coding sequence is TGTGCCTGGAACCGGAACAGCTATGGCTACACCTTC. Its protein product is CAWNRNSYGYTF.

The J gene is TRBJ1-1, the V gene TRBV29-1; perhaps TRBD1 as D (5 bases). Germline values: CDR1 SQVTM, CDR2 ANQGSEA. This CDR3 comprises 13 residues. Trimming shortened V by 4 bases and J by 1 base, and 10 bases separated the two germline ends. The CDR3 sequence: CSVVSRANTEAFF. The DNA of the CDR3 is TGCAGCGTTGTGTCCAGGGCGAACACTGAAGCTTTCTTT.

CDR3 DNA: TGCAGCGTTGAAGATCGAGGACCCCTTGGTCAGACCCAGTACTTC. This gives the protein CSVEDRGPLGQTQYF. The rearrangement joins TRBV29-1 to TRBJ2-5, with no clear D. Germline CDR1 reads SQVTM; CDR2 reads ANQGSEA. The CDR3 loop spans 15 amino acids. Trimming took 0 bases from V and 6 from J, leaving 17 bases between them.

This chain uses TRBV28 with TRBJ1-4, with D possibly matching TRBD1 (5 bases). Trimming shortened V by 2 bases and J by 7 bases, and 17 bases separated the two germline ends. This CDR3 has 16 residues. CDR1 is MDHEN, CDR2 SYDVKM, per germline. The CDR3 loop reads CASSLASGSGFEKLFF. CDR3 sequence (DNA): TGTGCCAGCAGTTTAGCTTCCGGGTCAGGGTTTGAAAAACTGTTTTTT.

The chain recombines TRBV19 with TRBJ1-1; D call uncertain. This CDR3 region has 11 residues. V lost 10 bases and J lost 1, with 7 bases in between. Germline V gives CDR1 LNHDA, CDR2 SQIVND (reference sequence). CDR3 residues: CATYSNTEAFF. In DNA, the CDR3 is TGTGCCACTTACTCGAACACTGAAGCTTTCTTT. Based on the CDR3 plus reference TRBV19 and TRBJ1-1, the full variable domain is DGGITQSPKYLFRKEGQNVTLSCEQNLNHDAMYWYRQDPGQGLRLIYYSQIVNDFQKGDIAEGYSVSREKKESFPLTVTSAQKNPTAFYLCATYSNTEAFFGQGTRLTVV.

A single count supports this clonotype. The V gene is TRBV29-1, the J gene TRBJ2-3, with 10 nucleotides matching TRBD2. Per germline, CDR1 SQVTM and CDR2 ANQGSEA. The trim removed 7 bases at V and 2 bases at J, leaving 18 bases unmatched. The CDR3 loop spans 18 amino acids. The CDR3 coding sequence is TGCAGCGCTGAGGGGAGGCTAGCGGGAGTCAGGCCCACAGATACGCAGTATTTT. This encodes CSAEGRLAGVRPTDTQYF.